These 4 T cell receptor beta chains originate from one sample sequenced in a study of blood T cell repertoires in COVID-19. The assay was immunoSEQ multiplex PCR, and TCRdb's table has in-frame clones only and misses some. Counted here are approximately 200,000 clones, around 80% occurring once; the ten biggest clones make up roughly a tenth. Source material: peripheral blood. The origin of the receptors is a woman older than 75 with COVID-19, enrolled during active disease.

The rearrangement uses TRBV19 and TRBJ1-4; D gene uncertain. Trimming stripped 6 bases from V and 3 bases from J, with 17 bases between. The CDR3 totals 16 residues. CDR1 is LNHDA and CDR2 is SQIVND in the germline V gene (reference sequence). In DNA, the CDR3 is TGTGCCAGTAGCCTTCGGCCCCCCGGGGCTAATGAAAAACTGTTTTTT. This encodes CASSLRPPGANEKLFF.

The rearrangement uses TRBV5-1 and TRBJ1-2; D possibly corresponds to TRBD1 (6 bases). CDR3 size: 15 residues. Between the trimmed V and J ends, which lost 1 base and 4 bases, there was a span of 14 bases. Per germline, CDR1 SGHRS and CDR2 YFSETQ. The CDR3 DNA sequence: TGCGCCAGCAGCTTGAGCAGGGGCGAGATCTATGGCTACACCTTC. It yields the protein CASSLSRGEIYGYTF.

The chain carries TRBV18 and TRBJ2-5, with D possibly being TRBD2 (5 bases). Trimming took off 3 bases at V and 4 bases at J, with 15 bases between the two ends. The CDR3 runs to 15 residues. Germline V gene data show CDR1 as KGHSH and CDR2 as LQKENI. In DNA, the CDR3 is TGTGCCAGCTCACCCACGTCGGGGATAGTAGAGACCCAGTACTTC. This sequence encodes CASSPTSGIVETQYF.

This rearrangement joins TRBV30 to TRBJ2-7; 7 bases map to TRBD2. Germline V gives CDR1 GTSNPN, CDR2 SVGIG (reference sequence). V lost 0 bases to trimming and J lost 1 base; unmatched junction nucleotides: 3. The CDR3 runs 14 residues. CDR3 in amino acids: CAWSVLSGSYEQYF. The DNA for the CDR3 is TGTGCCTGGAGTGTACTTAGCGGGTCCTACGAGCAGTACTTC.